This T cell receptor (beta chain) is from a study of blood T cell repertoires in COVID-19. The germline CDR1 and CDR2 sequences are SGHVS and FNYEAQ. V lost 5 bases, J lost 6 bases, and 4 bases stayed unmatched. The CDR3 spans 12 residues. Assay used: immunoSEQ multiplex PCR; TCRdb lists only in-frame clones, some missing. Of about 100,000 clones listed, more than 70% were seen once; the top ten hold 9.5% to 15%. Sequenced sample: peripheral blood. The chain has TRBV7-6 and TRBJ2-7; 7 bases are a match to TRBD1. The origin of this receptor is a human donor in a cohort sampled during active COVID-19. CDR3 sequence: CASSRWTGEQYF. CDR3 DNA sequence: TGTGCCAGCAGCCGGTGGACAGGCGAGCAGTACTTC.